Presented here are 6 T cell receptor beta chains from one specimen sequenced in a study of T cells after yellow fever vaccination. TCRdb used MiXCR to reprocess the 5' RACE reads, holding one entry per CDR3 protein. The table has fewer than 400,000 distinct CDR3 sequences, about 10% seen once. The material sequenced was CD4+ T cells sorted from PBMCs, taken 45 days after the yellow fever booster vaccination. The receptors were gathered from a young man who received the YFV17D yellow fever vaccine.

The gene calls are TRBV27 and TRBJ2-1; possibly TRBD1 or TRBD2 for D (6 bases each). Germline-derived CDR1 and CDR2 are MNHEY and SMNVEV (reference sequence). The V end was cut by 8 bases, the J end by 2 bases, with 16 bases between. CDR3 size: 15 residues. The CDR3 DNA follows: TGTGCCAGCTCCTTCTACGGGGGCCCCTACAATGAGCAGTTCTTC. Translation gives CASSFYGGPYNEQFF.

This clonotype was seen just once. The chain is built from TRBV20-1 and TRBJ1-6; no definite D call. Germline V gene lookup returns CDR1 DFQATT and CDR2 SNEGSKA (reference sequence). Trimming cost V 6 bases and J 0 bases, with 18 bases left between them. CDR3 length: 17 residues. CDR3 in amino acids: CSAPKAGSSSYNSPLHF. The CDR3 DNA follows: TGCAGTGCCCCCAAGGCTGGGTCCAGCTCCTATAATTCACCCCTCCACTTT.

This chain connects TRBV11-2 to TRBJ2-1; perhaps TRBD2 as D (6 bases). This CDR3 has 16 amino acids. Trimming removed 2 bases at V and 4 bases at J, with 15 bases between. Per the germline V gene, CDR1 is SGHAT and CDR2 is FQNNGV. The CDR3 sequence: CASSLLLDYPYNEQFF. The CDR3 bases are TGTGCCAGCAGCTTACTCCTGGACTACCCATACAATGAGCAGTTCTTC.

This clonotype was counted a few times. The rearrangement joins TRBV4-3 to TRBJ1-1; unclear D gene. The CDR3 is made up of 16 amino acids. Trimming cost V 2 bases and J 0 bases, with 13 bases left between them. Germline loops: CDR1 LGHNA, CDR2 YSLEER. The CDR3 sequence is CASSQLMTVLNTEAFF. DNA for the CDR3: TGCGCCAGCAGCCAACTAATGACTGTTTTGAACACTGAAGCTTTCTTT.

The chain recombines TRBV2 with TRBJ1-5; weak D call: TRBD1 (5 bases). Between the trimmed V and J ends, which lost 5 bases and 6 bases, there was a span of 17 bases. This CDR3 region has 15 residues. Germline V lookup: CDR1 SNHLY, CDR2 FYNNEI. For the CDR3, the DNA is TGTGCCAGCAGTCTAAGCGTGGGGGTCGGTCAGCCCCAGCATTTT. Its translation: CASSLSVGVGQPQHF.

This clonotype was seen a few times. The chain has TRBV4-3 and TRBJ2-3, with 8 bases that match TRBD2. There are 14 residues in the CDR3. Germline V lookup: CDR1 LGHNA, CDR2 YSLEER. V trimming: 0 bases; J trimming: 5 bases; junction bases outside the gene matches: 1. This CDR3 reads CASSQDRGGDTQYF. CDR3 sequence (DNA): TGCGCCAGCAGCCAAGATCGGGGGGGAGATACGCAGTATTTT.